This T cell receptor (beta chain) stems from a study of T cells in localized non-small cell lung cancer. Germline loops: CDR1 SGHRS, CDR2 YFSETQ. This CDR3 has 15 residues. The V gene lost 5 bases and the J gene lost 0 bases, with 13 bases spanning the gap. The assay was immunoSEQ multiplex PCR, and TCRdb's table has in-frame clones only and misses some. This table holds 9,400 or so clones, about nine tenths found once. Study outcomes and limitations: Because researchers sequenced only one region of the tumor, heterogeneity is still possible. Among the tissues sampled, uninvolved adjacent lung had the highest T cell clonality, above tumor. In adjacent lung, a median about 52 of the top 100 tumor clones were found.

As to this clone: Its specificity is not known.

The starting material was peripheral blood, obtained before any cancer treatment. The TCR originated in a male donor at least 60 years old with stage III squamous cell lung carcinoma. The V call is TRBV5-1, the J call TRBJ2-3; D is possibly TRBD1 (5 bases). CDR3 sequence reads: CASSFEDTSTDTQYF. CDR3 in DNA: TGCGCCAGCAGTTTCGAGGACACCAGCACAGATACGCAGTATTTT.